This T cell receptor (beta chain) comes out of a study of blood T cell repertoires in COVID-19. For the study at large: From the United States, Italy and Spain came samples of acute and convalescent COVID-19.

This study enrolled people aged roughly 18 to 89 from 20 to 25 US geographic areas. Participant-given clinical history determined each cohort assignment. During the 2 weeks before they entered the study, exposed participants had met someone with a PCR-confirmed or clinician-diagnosed COVID-19 case. TCRdb keeps only in-frame clones here, not all; method: immunoSEQ multiplex PCR. The data hold roughly 150,000 clones, with approximately 88% observed a single time. CDR1 SGHTA and CDR2 FQGTGA come from the germline V gene. V gave up 5 bases and J gave up 15 bases; unmatched junction bases: 10. The CDR3 is made up of 12 amino acids. This clone was counted a single time.

The sequencing sample was made of PBMCs or T cells enriched from blood (not recorded which). The TCR was taken from a man between 65 and 80 years old who had been exposed to COVID-19. The gene calls are TRBV7-3 and TRBJ2-1, with TRBD2 matching 7 bases. The CDR3 DNA sequence: TGTGCCAGCAGCCTTGAGGGGAGGGGACGGTTCTTC. Its protein product is CASSLEGRGRFF.